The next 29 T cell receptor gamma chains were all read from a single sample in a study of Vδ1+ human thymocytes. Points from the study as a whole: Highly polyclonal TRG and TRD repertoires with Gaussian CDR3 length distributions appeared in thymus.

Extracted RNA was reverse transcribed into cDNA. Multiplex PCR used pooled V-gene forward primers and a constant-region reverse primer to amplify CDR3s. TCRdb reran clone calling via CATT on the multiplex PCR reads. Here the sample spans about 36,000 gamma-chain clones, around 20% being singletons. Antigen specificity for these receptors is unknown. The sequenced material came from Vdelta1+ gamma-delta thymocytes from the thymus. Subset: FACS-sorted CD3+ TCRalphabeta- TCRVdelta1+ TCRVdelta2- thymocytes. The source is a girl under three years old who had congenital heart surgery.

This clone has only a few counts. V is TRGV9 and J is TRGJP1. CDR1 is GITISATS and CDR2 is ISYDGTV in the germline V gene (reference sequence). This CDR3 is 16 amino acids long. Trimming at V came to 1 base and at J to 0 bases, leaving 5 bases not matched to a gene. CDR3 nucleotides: TGTGCCTTGTGGGAGGTTGTTAATACCACTGGTTGGTTCAAGATATTT. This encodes CALWEVVNTTGWFKIF.

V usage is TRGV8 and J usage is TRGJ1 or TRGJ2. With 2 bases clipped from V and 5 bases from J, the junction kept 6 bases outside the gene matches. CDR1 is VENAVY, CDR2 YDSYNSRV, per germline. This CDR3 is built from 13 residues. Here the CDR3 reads CATWDTQDYKKLF. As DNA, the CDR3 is TGTGCCACCTGGGATACGCAGGATTATAAGAAACTCTTT.

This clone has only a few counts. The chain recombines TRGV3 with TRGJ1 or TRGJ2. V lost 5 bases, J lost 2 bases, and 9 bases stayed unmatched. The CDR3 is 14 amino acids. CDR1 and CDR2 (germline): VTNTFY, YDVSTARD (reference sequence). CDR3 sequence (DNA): TGTGCCACCTGGGCCCTACCCGATTATTATAAGAAACTCTTT. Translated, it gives CATWALPDYYKKLF.

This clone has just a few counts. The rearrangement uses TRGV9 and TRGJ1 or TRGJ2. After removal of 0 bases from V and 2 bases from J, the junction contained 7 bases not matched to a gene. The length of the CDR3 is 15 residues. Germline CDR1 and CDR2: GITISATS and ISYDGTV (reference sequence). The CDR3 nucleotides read TGTGCCTTGTGGGAGGTGACTTTGGATTATTATAAGAAACTCTTT. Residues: CALWEVTLDYYKKLF.

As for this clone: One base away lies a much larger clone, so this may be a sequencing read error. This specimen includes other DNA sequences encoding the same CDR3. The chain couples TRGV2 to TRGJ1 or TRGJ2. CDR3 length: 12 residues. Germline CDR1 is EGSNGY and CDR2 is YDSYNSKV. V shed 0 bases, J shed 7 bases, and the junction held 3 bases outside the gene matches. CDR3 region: CATWDGDYKKLF. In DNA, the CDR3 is TGTGCCACCTGGGACGGGGACTATAAGAAACTCTTT.

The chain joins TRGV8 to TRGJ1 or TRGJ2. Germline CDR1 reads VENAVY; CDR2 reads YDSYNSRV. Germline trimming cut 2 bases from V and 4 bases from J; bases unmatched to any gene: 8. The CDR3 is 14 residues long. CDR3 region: CATWDMFGYYKKLF. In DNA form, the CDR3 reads TGTGCCACCTGGGATATGTTCGGGTATTATAAGAAACTCTTT.

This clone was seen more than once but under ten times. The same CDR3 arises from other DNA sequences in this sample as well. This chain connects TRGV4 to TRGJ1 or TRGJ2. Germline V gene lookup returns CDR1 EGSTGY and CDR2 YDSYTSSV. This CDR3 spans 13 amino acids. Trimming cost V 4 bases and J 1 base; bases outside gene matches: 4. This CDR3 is CATWDLNYYKKLF. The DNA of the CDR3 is TGTGCCACCTGGGACCTTAATTATTATAAGAAACTCTTT.

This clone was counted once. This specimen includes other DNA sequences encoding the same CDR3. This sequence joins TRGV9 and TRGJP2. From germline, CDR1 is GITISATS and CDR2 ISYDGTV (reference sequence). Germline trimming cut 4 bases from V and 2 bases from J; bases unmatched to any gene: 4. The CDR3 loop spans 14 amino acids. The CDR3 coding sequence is TGTGCCTTGTGGGAACAAAGTAGTGATTGGATCAAGACGTTT. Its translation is CALWEQSSDWIKTF.

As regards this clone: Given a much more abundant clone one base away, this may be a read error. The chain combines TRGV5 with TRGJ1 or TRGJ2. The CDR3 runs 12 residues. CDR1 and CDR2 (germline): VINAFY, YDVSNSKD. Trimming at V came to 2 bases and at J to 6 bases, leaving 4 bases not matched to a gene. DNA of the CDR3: TGTGCCACCTGGGACAAGCTTTATAAGAAACTCTTT. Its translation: CATWDKLYKKLF.

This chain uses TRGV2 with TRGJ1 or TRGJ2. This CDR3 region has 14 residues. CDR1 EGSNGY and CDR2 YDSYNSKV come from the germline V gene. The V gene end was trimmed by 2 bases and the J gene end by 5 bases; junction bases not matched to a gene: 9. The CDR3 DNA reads TGTGCCACCTGGGACGTATGGACTGATTATAAGAAACTCTTT. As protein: CATWDVWTDYKKLF.

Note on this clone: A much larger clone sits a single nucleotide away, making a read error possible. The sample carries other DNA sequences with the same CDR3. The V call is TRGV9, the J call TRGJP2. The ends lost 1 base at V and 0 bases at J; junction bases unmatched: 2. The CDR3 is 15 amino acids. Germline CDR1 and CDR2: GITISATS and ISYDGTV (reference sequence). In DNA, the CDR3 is TGTGCCTTGTGGGAGGTTTATAGTAGTGATTGGATCAAGACGTTT. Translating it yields CALWEVYSSDWIKTF.

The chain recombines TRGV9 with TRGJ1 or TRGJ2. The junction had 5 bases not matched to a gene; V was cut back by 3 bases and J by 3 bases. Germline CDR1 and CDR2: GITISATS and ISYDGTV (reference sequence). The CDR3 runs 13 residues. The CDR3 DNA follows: TGTGCCTTGTGGGAGATCACTTATTATAAGAAACTCTTT. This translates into CALWEITYYKKLF.

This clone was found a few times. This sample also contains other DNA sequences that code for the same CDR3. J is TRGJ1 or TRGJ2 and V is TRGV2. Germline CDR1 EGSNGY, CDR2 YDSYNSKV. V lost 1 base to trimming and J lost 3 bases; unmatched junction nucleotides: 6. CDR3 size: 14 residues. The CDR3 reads CATWDGRRYYKKLF. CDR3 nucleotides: TGTGCCACCTGGGACGGCCGCCGTTATTATAAGAAACTCTTT.

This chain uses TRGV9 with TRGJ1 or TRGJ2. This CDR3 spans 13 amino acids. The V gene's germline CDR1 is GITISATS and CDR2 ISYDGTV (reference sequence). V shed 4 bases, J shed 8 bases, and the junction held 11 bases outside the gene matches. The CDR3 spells CALWDPLLHKKLF. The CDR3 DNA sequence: TGTGCCTTGTGGGACCCCCTTTTGCATAAGAAACTCTTT.

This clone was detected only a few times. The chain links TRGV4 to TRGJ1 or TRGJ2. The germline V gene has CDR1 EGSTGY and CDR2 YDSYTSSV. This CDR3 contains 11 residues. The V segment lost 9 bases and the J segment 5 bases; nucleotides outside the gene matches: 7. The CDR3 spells CATNCHYKKLF. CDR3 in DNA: TGTGCCACCAACTGCCATTATAAGAAACTCTTT.

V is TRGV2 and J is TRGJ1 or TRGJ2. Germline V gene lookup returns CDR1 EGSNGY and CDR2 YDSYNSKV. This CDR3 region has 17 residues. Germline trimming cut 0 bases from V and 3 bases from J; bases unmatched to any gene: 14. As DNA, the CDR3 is TGTGCCACCTGGGACGGGCCTTCCCTCGACCGTTATTATAAGAAACTCTTT. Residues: CATWDGPSLDRYYKKLF.

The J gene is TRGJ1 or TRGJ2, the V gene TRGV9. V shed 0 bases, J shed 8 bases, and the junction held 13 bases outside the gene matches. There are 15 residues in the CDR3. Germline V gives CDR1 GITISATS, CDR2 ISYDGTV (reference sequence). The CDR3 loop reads CALWEVHGIMDKKLF. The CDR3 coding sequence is TGTGCCTTGTGGGAGGTGCACGGAATTATGGATAAGAAACTCTTT.

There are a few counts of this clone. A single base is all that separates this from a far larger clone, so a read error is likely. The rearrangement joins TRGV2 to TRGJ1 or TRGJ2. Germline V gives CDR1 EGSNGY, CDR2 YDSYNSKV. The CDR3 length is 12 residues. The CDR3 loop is CATRDGHYKKLF. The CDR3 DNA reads TGTGCCACCCGGGACGGGCATTATAAGAAACTCTTT.

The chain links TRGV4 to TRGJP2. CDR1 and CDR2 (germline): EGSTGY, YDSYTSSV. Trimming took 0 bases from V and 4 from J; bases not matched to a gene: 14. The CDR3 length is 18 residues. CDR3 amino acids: CATWDGPHRPLSDWIKTF. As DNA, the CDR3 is TGTGCCACCTGGGATGGGCCCCACAGACCTCTTAGTGATTGGATCAAGACGTTT.

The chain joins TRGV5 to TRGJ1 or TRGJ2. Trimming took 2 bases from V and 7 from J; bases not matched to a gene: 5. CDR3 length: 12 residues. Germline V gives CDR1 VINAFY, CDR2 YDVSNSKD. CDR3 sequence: CATWDTRYKKLF. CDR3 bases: TGTGCCACCTGGGACACCCGGTATAAGAAACTCTTT.

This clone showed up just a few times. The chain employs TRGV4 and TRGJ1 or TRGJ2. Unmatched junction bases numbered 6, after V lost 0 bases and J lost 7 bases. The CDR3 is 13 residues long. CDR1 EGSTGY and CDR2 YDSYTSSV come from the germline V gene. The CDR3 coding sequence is TGTGCCACCTGGGATGGGCGTCAATATAAGAAACTCTTT. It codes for CATWDGRQYKKLF.

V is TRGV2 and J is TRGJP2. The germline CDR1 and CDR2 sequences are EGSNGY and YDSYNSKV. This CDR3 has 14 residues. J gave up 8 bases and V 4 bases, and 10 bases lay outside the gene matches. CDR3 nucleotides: TGTGCCACCTGGGATGGGGATGGGGATTGGATCAAGACGTTT. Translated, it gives CATWDGDGDWIKTF.

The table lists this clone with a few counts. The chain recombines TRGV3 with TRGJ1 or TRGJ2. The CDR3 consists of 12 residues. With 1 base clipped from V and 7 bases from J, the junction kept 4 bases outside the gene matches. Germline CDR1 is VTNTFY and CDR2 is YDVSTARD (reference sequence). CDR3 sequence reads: CATWDSCYKKLF. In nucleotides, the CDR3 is TGTGCCACCTGGGACAGTTGCTATAAGAAACTCTTT.

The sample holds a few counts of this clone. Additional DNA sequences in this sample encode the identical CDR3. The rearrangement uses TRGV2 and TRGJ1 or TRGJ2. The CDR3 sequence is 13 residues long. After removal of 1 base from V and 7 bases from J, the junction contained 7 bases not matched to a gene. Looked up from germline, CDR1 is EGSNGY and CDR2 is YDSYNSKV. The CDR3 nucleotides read TGTGCCACCTGGGACGGAGGGGGATATAAGAAACTCTTT. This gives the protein CATWDGGGYKKLF.

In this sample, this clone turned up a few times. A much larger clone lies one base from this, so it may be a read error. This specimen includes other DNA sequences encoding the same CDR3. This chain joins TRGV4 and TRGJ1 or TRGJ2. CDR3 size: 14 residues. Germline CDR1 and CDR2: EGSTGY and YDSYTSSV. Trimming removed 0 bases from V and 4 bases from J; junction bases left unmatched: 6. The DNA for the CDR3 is TGTGCCACCTGGGATGGGCCGGGCTATTATAAGAAACTCTTT. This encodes CATWDGPGYYKKLF.

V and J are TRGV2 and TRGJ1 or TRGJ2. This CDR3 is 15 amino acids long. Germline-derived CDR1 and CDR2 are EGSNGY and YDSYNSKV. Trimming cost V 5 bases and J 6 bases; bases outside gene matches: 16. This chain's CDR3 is CATWVPDPRGYKKLF. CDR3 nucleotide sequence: TGTGCCACCTGGGTCCCAGACCCCCGAGGTTATAAGAAACTCTTT.

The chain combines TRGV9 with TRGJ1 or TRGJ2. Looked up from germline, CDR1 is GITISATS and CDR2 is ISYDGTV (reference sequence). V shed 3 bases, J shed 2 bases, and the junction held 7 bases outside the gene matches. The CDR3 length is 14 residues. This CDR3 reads CALWETPHYYKKLF. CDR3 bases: TGTGCCTTGTGGGAGACCCCACATTATTATAAGAAACTCTTT.

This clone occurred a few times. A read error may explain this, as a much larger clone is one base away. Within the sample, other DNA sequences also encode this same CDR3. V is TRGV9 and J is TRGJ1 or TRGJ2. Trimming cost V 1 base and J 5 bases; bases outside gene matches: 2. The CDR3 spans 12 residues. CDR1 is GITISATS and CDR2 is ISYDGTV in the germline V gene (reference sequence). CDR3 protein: CALWEVDYKKLF. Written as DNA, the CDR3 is TGTGCCTTGTGGGAGGTAGATTATAAGAAACTCTTT.

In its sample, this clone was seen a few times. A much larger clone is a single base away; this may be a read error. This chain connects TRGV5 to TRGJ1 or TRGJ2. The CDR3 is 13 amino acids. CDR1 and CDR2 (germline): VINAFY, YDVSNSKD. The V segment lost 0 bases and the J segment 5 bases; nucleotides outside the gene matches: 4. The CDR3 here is CATWDRSHYKKLF. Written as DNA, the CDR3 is TGTGCCACCTGGGACAGGTCCCATTATAAGAAACTCTTT.